A single T cell receptor beta chain is shown here with its context. Its antigen is not identified. The sample comes from a study of shared clonotypes between healthy human individuals. Study at large: A donor's plate count was three for CD4 naive and three for CD4 memory; CD8 naive had two and CD8 memory one. Study-level points and caveats: Generally, estimated richness proved larger in naive subsets than it did in memory subsets. The rarefaction results pointed to incomplete sorted-subset sequencing despite large depth.

As processed by the authors: Without quality scores, immunoSEQ junctional reads could not be filtered like full-length reads. Profiling relied on immunoSEQ multiplex PCR, and the TCRdb table lists in-frame clones only, not all of them. V, J and clone size reflect that table, while D and trimming were determined from the DNA. The sample has under 850,000 clones, roughly 72% seen once. This sequence was found in a woman aged 30 to 39 in good health. Sequenced input: memory CD4+ T cells sorted from blood. Subset described: CD45RA-negative fraction.

The CDR3 region has the DNA TGTGCCAGCAGGACTAGCGGGACCACCGGGGAGCTGTTTTTT. Protein product: CASRTSGTTGELFF. This chain uses TRBV6-1 with TRBJ2-2, with TRBD2 identical over 11 bases. J was trimmed by 4 bases and V by 6 bases; bases with no gene match: 1. The CDR3 is 14 amino acids. Germline V gives CDR1 MNHNS, CDR2 SASEGT.